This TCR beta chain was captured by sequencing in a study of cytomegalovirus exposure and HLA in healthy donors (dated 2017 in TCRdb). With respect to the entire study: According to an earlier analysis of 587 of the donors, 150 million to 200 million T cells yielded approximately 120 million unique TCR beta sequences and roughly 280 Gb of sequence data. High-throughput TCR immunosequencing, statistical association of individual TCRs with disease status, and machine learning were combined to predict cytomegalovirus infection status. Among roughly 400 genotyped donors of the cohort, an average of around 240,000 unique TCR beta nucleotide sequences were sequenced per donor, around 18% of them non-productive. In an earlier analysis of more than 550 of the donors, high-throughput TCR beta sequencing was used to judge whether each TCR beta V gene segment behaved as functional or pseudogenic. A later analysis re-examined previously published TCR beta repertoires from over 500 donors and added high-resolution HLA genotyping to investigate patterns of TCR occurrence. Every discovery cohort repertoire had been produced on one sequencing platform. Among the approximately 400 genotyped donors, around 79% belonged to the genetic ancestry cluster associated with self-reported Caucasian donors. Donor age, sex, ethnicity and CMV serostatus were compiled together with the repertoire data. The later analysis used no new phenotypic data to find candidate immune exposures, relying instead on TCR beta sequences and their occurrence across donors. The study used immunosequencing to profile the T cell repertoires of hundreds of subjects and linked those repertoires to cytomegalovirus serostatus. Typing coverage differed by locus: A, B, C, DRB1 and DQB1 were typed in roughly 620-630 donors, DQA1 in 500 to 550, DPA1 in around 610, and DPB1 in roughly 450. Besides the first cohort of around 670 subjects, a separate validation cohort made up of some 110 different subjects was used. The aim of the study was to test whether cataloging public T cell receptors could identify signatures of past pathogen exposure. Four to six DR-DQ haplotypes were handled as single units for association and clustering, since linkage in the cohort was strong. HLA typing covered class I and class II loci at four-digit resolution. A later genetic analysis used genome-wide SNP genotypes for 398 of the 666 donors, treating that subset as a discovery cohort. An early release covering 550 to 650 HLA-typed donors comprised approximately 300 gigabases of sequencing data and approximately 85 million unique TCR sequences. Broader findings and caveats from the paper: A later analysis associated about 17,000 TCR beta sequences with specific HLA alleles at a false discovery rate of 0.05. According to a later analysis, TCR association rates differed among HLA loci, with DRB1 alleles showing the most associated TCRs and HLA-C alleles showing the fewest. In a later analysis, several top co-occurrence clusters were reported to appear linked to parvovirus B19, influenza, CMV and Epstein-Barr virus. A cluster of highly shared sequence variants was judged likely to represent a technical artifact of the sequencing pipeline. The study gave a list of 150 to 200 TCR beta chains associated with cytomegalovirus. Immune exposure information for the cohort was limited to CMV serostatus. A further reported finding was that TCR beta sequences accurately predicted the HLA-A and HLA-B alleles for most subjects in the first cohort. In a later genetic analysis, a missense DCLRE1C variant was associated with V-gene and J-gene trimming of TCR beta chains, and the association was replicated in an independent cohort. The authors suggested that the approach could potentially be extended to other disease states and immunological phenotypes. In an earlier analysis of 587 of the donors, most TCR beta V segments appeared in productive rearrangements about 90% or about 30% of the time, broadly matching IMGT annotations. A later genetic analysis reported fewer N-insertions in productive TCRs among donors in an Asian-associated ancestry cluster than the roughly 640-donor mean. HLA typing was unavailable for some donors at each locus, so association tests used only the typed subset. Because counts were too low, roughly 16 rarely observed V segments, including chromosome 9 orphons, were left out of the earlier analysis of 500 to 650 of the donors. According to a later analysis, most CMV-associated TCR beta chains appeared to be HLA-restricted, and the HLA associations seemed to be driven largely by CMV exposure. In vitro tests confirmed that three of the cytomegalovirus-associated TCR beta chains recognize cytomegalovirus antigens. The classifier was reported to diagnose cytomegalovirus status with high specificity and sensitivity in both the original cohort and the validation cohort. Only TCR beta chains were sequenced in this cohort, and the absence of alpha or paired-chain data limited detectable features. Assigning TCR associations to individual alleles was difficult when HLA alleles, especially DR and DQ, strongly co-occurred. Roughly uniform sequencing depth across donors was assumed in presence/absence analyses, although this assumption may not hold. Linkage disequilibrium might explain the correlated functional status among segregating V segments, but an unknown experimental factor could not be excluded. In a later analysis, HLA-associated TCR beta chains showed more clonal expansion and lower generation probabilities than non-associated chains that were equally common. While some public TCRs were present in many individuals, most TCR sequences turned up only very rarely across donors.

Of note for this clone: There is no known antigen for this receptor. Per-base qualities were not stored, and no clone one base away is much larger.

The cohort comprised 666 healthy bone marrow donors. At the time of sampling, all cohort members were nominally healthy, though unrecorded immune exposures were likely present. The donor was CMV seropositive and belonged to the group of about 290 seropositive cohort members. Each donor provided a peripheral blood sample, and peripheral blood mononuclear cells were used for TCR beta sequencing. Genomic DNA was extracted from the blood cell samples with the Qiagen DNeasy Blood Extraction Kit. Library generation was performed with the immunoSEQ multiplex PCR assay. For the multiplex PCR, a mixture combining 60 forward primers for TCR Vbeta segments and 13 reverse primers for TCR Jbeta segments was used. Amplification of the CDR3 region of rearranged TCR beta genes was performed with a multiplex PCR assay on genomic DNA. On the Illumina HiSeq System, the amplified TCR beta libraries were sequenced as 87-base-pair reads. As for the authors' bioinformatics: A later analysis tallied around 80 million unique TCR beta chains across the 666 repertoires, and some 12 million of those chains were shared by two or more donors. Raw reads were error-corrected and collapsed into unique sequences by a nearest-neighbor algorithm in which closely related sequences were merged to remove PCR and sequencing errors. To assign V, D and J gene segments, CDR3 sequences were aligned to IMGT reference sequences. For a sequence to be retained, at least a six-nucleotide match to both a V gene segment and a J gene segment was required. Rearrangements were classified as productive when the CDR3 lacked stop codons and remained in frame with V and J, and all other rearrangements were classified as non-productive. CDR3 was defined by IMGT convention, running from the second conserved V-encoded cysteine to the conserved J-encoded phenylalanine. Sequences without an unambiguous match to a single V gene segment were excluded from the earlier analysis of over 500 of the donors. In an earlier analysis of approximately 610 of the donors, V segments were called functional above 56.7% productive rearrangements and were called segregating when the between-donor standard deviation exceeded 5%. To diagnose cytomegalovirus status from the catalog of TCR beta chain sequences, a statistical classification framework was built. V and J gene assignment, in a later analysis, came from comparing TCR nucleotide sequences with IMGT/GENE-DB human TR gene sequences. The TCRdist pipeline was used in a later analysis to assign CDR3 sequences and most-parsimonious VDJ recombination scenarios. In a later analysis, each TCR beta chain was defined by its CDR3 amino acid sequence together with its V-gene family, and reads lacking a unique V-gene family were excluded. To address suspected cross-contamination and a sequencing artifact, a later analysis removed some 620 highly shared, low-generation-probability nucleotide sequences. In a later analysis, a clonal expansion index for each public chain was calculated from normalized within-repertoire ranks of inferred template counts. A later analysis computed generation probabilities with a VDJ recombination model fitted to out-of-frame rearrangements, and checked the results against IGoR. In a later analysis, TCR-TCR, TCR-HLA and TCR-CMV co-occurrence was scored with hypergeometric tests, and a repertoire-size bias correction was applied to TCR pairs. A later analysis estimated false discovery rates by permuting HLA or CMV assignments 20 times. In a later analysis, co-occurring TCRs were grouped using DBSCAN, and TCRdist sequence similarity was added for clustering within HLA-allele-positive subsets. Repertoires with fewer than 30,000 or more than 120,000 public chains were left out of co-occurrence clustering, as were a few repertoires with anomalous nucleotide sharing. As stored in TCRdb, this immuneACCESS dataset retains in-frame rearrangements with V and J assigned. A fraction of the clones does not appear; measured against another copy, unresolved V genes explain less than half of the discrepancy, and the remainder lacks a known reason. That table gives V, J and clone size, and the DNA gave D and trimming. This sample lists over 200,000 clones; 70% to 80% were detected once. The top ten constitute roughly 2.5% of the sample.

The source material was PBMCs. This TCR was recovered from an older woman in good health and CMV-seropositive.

The DNA is as follows: TGCGCCAGCAGCCAAGAGCCAGGGGATACGCAGTATTTT. This is translated as CASSQEPGDTQYF. The chain couples TRBV4-1 to TRBJ2-3, with a weak D call of TRBD1 (5 bases match). There are 13 amino acids in the CDR3, from cysteine to phenylalanine inclusive. Only the CDR3 DNA is retained, 39 bases long and in frame from the first base. Sequences MGHRA (CDR1) and YSYEKL (CDR2) are obtained from the germline V gene. V is shortened by 0 bases, J by 6 bases, and the region joining them spans 7 bases.